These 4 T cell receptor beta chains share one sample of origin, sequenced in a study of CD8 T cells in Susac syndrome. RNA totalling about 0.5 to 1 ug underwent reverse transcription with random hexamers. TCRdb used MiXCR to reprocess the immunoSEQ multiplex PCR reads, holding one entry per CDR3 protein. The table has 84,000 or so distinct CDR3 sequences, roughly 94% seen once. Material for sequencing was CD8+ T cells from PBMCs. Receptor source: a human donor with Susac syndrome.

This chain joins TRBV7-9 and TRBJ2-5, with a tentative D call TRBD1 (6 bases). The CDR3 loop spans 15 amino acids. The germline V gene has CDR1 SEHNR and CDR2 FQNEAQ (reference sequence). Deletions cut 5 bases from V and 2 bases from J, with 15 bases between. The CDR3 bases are TGTGCCAGCAGCCCGCCCCACAGGGATCAAGAGACCCAGTACTTC. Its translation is CASSPPHRDQETQYF. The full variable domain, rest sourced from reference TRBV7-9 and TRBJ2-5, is DTGVSQNPRHKITKRGQNVTFRCDPISEHNRLYWYRQTLGQGPEFLTYFQNEAQLEKSRLLSDRFSAERPKGSFSTLEIQRTEQGDSAMYLCASSPPHRDQETQYFGPGTRLLVL.

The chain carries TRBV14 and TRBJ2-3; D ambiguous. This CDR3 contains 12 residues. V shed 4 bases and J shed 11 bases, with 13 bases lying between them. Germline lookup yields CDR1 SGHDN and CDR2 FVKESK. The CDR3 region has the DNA TGTGCCAGCAGCCCCCCAGGCCTCCAGCAGTATTTT. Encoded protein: CASSPPGLQQYF.

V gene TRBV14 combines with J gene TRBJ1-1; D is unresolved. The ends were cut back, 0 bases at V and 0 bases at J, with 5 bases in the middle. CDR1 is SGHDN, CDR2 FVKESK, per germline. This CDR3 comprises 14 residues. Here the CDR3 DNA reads TGTGCCAGCAGCCAAGACAGCATGAACACTGAAGCTTTCTTT. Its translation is CASSQDSMNTEAFF.

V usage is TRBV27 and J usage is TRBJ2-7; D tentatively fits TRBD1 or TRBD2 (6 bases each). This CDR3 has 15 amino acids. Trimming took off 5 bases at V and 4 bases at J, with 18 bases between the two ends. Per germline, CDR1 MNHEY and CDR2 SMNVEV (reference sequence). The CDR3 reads CASSPAWGAGYEQYF. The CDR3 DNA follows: TGTGCCAGCAGTCCTGCATGGGGGGCTGGGTACGAGCAGTACTTC.